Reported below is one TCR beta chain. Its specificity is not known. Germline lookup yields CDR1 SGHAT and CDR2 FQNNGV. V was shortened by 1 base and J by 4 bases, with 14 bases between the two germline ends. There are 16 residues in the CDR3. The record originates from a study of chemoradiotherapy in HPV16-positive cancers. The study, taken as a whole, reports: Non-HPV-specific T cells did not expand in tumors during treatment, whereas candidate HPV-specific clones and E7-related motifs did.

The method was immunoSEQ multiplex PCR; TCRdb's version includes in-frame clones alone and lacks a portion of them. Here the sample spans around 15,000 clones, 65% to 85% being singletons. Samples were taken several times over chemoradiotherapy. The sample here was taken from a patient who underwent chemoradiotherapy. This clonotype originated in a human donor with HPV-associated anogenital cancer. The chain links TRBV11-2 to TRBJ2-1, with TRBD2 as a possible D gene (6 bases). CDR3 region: CASSLVYGGSYNEQFF. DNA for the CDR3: TGTGCCAGCAGCTTAGTATACGGGGGATCTTACAATGAGCAGTTCTTC.